The T cell receptor (beta chain) described here comes from a study of T cells in Graves' hyperthyroidism and ophthalmopathy. The table lists this clonotype with many counts. A much larger clone sits a single nucleotide away, making a read error possible. Template material for amplifying TCR beta CDR3 regions consisted of RNA transcripts. The HTBI set primed first-round TCR CDR3 RT-PCR. MiXCR, applied by TCRdb to the multiplex PCR reads, yields one record per CDR3 protein. The top ten hold approximately 8.4% of the sample, which has about 580,000 distinct CDR3 sequences, around 42% seen once. The CDR3 extends over 11 amino acids. CDR1 and CDR2 from the germline V gene are SEHNR and FQNEAQ (reference sequence). Trimming removed 6 bases from V and 1 base from J, with 3 bases in between. Criteria for exclusion of patients were uncontrolled infection, other autoimmune disease, pregnancy or lactation.

The receptor comes from a woman aged 18-29 years with Graves' hyperthyroidism. The V gene is TRBV7-9, the J gene TRBJ2-5; no firm D call. Sequences were obtained from peripheral blood or thyroid tissue (not recorded which). The CDR3 sequence is CASRSQETQYF. The CDR3 DNA follows: TGTGCCAGCAGATCCCAAGAGACCCAGTACTTC. Based on the CDR3 plus reference TRBV7-9 and TRBJ2-5, the full variable domain is DTGVSQNPRHKITKRGQNVTFRCDPISEHNRLYWYRQTLGQGPEFLTYFQNEAQLEKSRLLSDRFSAERPKGSFSTLEIQRTEQGDSAMYLCASRSQETQYFGPGTRLLVL.